The 21 T cell receptor beta chains below come from one sample, sequenced in a study of cytomegalovirus exposure and HLA in healthy donors. PCR involved 60 Vbeta and 13 Jbeta primers. Clones were read by immunoSEQ multiplex PCR, and TCRdb kept only the in-frame ones, dropping some. The sample records about 130,000 clones, less than 85% being singletons. Sequenced material: PBMCs. These receptors were collected from a young man in good health and CMV-seropositive.

This chain links TRBV29-1 with TRBJ2-1, with a possible D match to TRBD2 (6 bases). The length of the CDR3 is 11 residues. V lost 2 bases to trimming and J lost 7 bases, with 6 bases between them. In germline, CDR1 is SQVTM, CDR2 ANQGSEA. The CDR3 is CSVERGNEQFF. The CDR3 nucleotides are TGCAGCGTTGAACGGGGGAATGAGCAGTTCTTC.

This chain connects TRBV30 to TRBJ1-5; a weak D match, TRBD1 (6 bases). Per germline, CDR1 GTSNPN and CDR2 SVGIG (reference sequence). The CDR3 is 14 residues long. Trimming removed 1 base at V and 3 bases at J, with 10 bases between. CDR3 sequence reads: CAWSGRQVNQPQHF. In DNA, the CDR3 is TGTGCCTGGAGTGGGCGACAGGTCAATCAGCCCCAGCATTTT.

The chain combines TRBV5-1 with TRBJ2-2, with TRBD1 matching over 8 bases. CDR3 length: 15 residues. Germline CDR1 reads SGHRS; CDR2 reads YFSETQ. V lost 2 bases to trimming and J lost 13 bases; unmatched junction nucleotides: 13. Written as DNA, the CDR3 is TGCGCCAGCAGCTTACTTGCAGGGGGCGGTTTTTCGCTGTTTTTT. It yields the protein CASSLLAGGGFSLFF.

The chain carries TRBV10-3 and TRBJ2-3, with 10 nucleotides matching TRBD2. Trimming at V came to 6 bases and at J to 4 bases, leaving 1 base not matched to a gene. The CDR3 totals 13 residues. Germline lookup yields CDR1 ENHRY and CDR2 SYGVKD. In DNA, the CDR3 is TGTGCCATCAGCGGACTAGCGGCAGATACGCAGTATTTT. This codes for CAISGLAADTQYF.

There are a few counts of this clone. The chain employs TRBV29-1 and TRBJ2-1, with D possibly TRBD2 on 5 matching bases. The V end lost 0 bases, the J end lost 8 bases, and 11 bases lay between the germline ends. Germline CDR1 is SQVTM and CDR2 is ANQGSEA. The CDR3 is 13 amino acids. This CDR3 reads CSVEERRGDEQFF. DNA for the CDR3: TGCAGCGTTGAAGAACGACGGGGTGATGAGCAGTTCTTC.

This clone appeared a single time. The chain carries TRBV6-1 and TRBJ1-5, with no clear D. CDR1 and CDR2 from the germline V gene are MNHNS and SASEGT. Trimming removed 6 bases from V and 7 bases from J, with 10 bases in between. The CDR3 has 12 residues. The CDR3 DNA sequence: TGTGCCAGCAGGGACTCGGGCCAGCCCCAGCATTTT. The encoded protein is CASRDSGQPQHF.

V usage is TRBV28 and J usage is TRBJ2-7, with 10 bases aligning to TRBD2. Germline CDR1 MDHEN, CDR2 SYDVKM. V dropped 7 bases and J dropped 4; count of bases not matched to a gene: 19. CDR3 length: 18 amino acids. The CDR3 loop is CASTHGGASGRWGYEQYF. The CDR3, as DNA: TGTGCCAGCACCCATGGGGGGGCTAGCGGGAGATGGGGTTACGAGCAGTACTTC.

The rearrangement uses TRBV2 and TRBJ1-5; no reliable D call. The CDR3 has 13 amino acids. Between the trimmed V and J ends, which lost 5 bases and 6 bases, there was a span of 11 bases. Germline V gene lookup returns CDR1 SNHLY and CDR2 FYNNEI. In DNA form, the CDR3 reads TGTGCCAGCAGTAGGGAGGGCACTCAGCCCCAGCATTTT. Protein product: CASSREGTQPQHF. Drawing the rest from reference TRBV2 and TRBJ1-5, the complete variable domain is EPEVTQTPSHQVTQMGQEVILRCVPISNHLYFYWYRQILGQKVEFLVSFYNNEISEKSEIFDDQFSVERPDGSNFTLKIRSTKLEDSAMYFCASSREGTQPQHFGDGTRLSIL.

This chain joins TRBV5-4 and TRBJ1-6; the D is unclear. Germline CDR1 SGHNT, CDR2 YYREEE (reference sequence). The CDR3 is 16 residues long. V lost 3 bases to trimming and J lost 1 base, with 11 bases between them. The CDR3: CASSWGGKSYNSPLHF. CDR3 nucleotide sequence: TGTGCCAGCAGCTGGGGAGGGAAATCCTATAATTCACCCCTCCACTTT.

This chain connects TRBV4-1 to TRBJ1-3, with no clear D. This CDR3 has 15 amino acids. The V gene lost 3 bases and the J gene lost 3 bases, with 12 bases spanning the gap. Germline V lookup: CDR1 MGHRA, CDR2 YSYEKL. The CDR3 nucleotides are TGCGCCAGCAGCCAGTTACCAACGGTTGGAAACACCATATATTTT. Amino acids: CASSQLPTVGNTIYF.

The rearrangement links TRBV19 to TRBJ2-5, with 13 bases aligning to TRBD2. With V trimmed by 6 bases and J by 1 base, 17 bases remained unmatched. This CDR3 region has 20 residues. Germline V lookup: CDR1 LNHDA, CDR2 SQIVND (reference sequence). The CDR3 DNA reads as TGTGCCAGTAGCCTCCGACTAGCGGGGGGTCTGGGTGGACGCCAAGAGACCCAGTACTTC. It encodes CASSLRLAGGLGGRQETQYF.

Here the CDR3 reads CATSRDRTGGYEQYF. The CDR3 DNA follows: TGTGCCACCAGCAGAGATCGAACAGGGGGCTACGAGCAGTACTTC. The V call is TRBV15, the J call TRBJ2-7; the match to TRBD1 covers 8 bases. This CDR3 comprises 15 residues. Losses at the gene ends were 0 bases for V and 3 bases for J; bases not matched to a gene: 4. In germline, CDR1 is LNHNV, CDR2 YYDKDF (reference sequence).

V is TRBV7-8 and J is TRBJ2-1; TRBD2 aligns across 10 bases. CDR1 is SGHVS, CDR2 FQNEAQ, per germline. The CDR3 length is 16 residues. Trimming at V came to 5 bases and at J to 7 bases, leaving 11 bases not matched to a gene. CDR3 nucleotide sequence: TGTGCCAGCAGCCCGACCGGAAGCGGGAGGGCTAATGAGCAGTTCTTC. Translating it yields CASSPTGSGRANEQFF.

This chain links TRBV28 with TRBJ1-4, with no clear D. CDR3 size: 14 residues. V was trimmed by 0 bases and J by 4 bases, leaving 6 bases between them. CDR1 is MDHEN and CDR2 is SYDVKM in the germline V gene. CDR3 in DNA: TGTGCCAGCAGTTTATGGTTTCTTAATGAAAAACTGTTTTTT. It translates to CASSLWFLNEKLFF.

This clone was counted a few times. This chain joins TRBV11-3 and TRBJ2-7; 8 nucleotides align to TRBD1. Germline loops: CDR1 SGHNT, CDR2 YENEEA. The CDR3 length is 14 residues. J was trimmed by 6 bases and V by 4 bases; bases with no gene match: 8. The DNA of the CDR3 is TGTGCCAGCAGCTCCCGGACAGGGCCTGGCGAGCAGTACTTC. Translated, it gives CASSSRTGPGEQYF.

The rearrangement links TRBV28 to TRBJ1-2; TRBD1 might be the D (5 bases). The ends were cut back, 2 bases at V and 3 bases at J, with 10 bases in the middle. This CDR3 comprises 14 residues. The germline V gene has CDR1 MDHEN and CDR2 SYDVKM. DNA of the CDR3: TGTGCCAGCAGTTTACTGGACACCTACTATGGCTACACCTTC. This codes for CASSLLDTYYGYTF.

This clone has just one count. The chain has TRBV5-1 and TRBJ1-2, with TRBD1 as a possible D gene (5 bases). The CDR3 contains 13 residues. Per germline, CDR1 SGHRS and CDR2 YFSETQ. V lost 5 bases and J lost 4, with 12 bases in between. CDR3 DNA: TGCGCCAGCAGGGCAGGGTTTTTCTATGGCTACACCTTC. Translated, it gives CASRAGFFYGYTF.

This chain joins TRBV5-4 and TRBJ2-7; 11 positions agree with TRBD2. The CDR3 contains 16 residues. CDR1 and CDR2 from the germline V gene are SGHNT and YYREEE (reference sequence). The trim removed 0 bases at V and 1 base at J, leaving 3 bases unmatched. CDR3 in amino acids: CASSLVSSGGSYEQYF. CDR3 nucleotide sequence: TGTGCCAGCAGCTTGGTATCTAGCGGGGGGTCCTACGAGCAGTACTTC.

The chain has TRBV6-1 and TRBJ2-5; no clear D. CDR1 and CDR2 (germline): MNHNS, SASEGT. Trimming pared 4 bases from V and 1 base from J, leaving 10 bases between. The CDR3 is made up of 14 amino acids. The CDR3 nucleotides read TGTGCCAGCAGTGTTCTAACCATCCAAGAGACCCAGTACTTC. Encoded protein: CASSVLTIQETQYF.

This rearrangement joins TRBV2 to TRBJ2-5, with D perhaps matching TRBD2 (6 bases). This CDR3 is built from 13 residues. Germline assignment: CDR1 SNHLY and CDR2 FYNNEI. V shed 10 bases and J shed 5 bases, with 17 bases lying between them. CDR3 amino acids: CAINRGETETQYF. The CDR3 bases are TGTGCCATCAACCGCGGGGAGACTGAGACCCAGTACTTC.

This clone was detected once. V gene TRBV6-1 combines with J gene TRBJ1-3, with TRBD1 identical over 7 bases. The CDR3 length is 14 residues. The ends lost 6 bases at V and 2 bases at J; junction bases unmatched: 4. Germline CDR1 MNHNS, CDR2 SASEGT. In DNA form, the CDR3 reads TGTGCCAGCAGGGGGACAGTCCCTGGAAACACCATATATTTT. This translates into CASRGTVPGNTIYF.